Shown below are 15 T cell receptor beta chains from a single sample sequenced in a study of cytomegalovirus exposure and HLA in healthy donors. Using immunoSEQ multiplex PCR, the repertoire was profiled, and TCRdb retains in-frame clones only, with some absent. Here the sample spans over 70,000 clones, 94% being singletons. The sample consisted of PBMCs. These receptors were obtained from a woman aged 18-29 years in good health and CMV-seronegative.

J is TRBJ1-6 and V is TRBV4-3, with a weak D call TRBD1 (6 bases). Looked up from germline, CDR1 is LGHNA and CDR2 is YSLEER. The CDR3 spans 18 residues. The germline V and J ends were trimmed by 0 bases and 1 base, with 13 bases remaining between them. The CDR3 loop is CASSQEYGQQSYNSPLHF. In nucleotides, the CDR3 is TGCGCCAGCAGCCAAGAGTACGGACAGCAATCCTATAATTCACCCCTCCACTTT.

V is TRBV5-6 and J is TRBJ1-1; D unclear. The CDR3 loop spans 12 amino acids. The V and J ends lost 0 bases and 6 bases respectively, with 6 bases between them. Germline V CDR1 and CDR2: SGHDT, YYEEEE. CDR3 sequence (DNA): TGTGCCAGCAGCTTGGTACGGGCTGAAGCTTTCTTT. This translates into CASSLVRAEAFF.

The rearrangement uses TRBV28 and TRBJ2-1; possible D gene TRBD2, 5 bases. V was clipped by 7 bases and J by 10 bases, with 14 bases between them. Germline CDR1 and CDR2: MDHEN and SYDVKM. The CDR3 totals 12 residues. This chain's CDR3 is CASTRLALEQFF. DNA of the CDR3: TGTGCCAGCACCAGGCTAGCTCTGGAGCAGTTCTTC. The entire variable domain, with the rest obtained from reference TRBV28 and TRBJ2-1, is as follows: DVKVTQSSRYLVKRTGEKVFLECVQDMDHENMFWYRQDPGLGLRLIYFSYDVKMKEKGDIPEGYSVSREKKERFSLILESASTNQTSMYLCASTRLALEQFFGPGTRLTVL.

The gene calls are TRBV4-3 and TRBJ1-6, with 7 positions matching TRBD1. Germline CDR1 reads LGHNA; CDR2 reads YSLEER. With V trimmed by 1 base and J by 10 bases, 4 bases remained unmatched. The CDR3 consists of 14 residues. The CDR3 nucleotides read TGCGCCAGCAGCCAAGTGGCAGGGGGATCACCCCTCCACTTT. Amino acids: CASSQVAGGSPLHF.

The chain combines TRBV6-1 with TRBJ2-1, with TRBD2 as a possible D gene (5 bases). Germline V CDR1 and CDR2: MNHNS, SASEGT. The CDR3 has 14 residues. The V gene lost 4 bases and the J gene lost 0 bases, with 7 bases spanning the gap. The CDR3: CASSAGDSYNEQFF. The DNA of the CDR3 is TGTGCCAGCAGTGCCGGGGACTCCTACAATGAGCAGTTCTTC.

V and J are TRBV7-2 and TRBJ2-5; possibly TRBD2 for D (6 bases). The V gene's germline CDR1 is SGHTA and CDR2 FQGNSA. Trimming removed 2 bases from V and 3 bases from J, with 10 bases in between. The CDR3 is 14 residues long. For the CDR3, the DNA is TGTGCCAGCAGCTTAAGTGCTAGCGAAGAGACCCAGTACTTC. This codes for CASSLSASEETQYF. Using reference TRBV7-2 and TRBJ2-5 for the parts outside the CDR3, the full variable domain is GAGVSQSPSNKVTEKGKDVELRCDPISGHTALYWYRQSLGQGLEFLIYFQGNSAPDKSGLPSDRFSAERTGGSVSTLTIQRTQQEDSAVYLCASSLSASEETQYFGPGTRLLVL.

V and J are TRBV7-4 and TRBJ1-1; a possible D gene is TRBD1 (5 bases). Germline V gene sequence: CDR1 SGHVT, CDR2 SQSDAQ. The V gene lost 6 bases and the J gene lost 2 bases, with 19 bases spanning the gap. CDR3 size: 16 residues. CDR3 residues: CASSLGWGLGNTEAFF. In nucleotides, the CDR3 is TGTGCCAGCAGTTTGGGATGGGGCTTGGGAAACACTGAAGCTTTCTTT.

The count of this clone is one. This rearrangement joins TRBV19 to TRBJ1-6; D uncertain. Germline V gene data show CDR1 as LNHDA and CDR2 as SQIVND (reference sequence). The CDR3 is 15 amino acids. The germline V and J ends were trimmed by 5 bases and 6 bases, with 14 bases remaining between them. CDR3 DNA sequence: TGTGCCAGTAGTCTACAAGAGGGCCTTAATTCACCCCTCCACTTT. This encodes CASSLQEGLNSPLHF.

CDR3 coding DNA: TGCGCCAGCAGCCTGATGACTAGCGTATCCTACGAGCAGTACTTC. It yields the protein CASSLMTSVSYEQYF. This rearrangement joins TRBV4-3 to TRBJ2-7; 8 bases are shared with TRBD2. With V trimmed by 4 bases and J by 1 base, 6 bases remained unmatched. Germline CDR1 reads LGHNA; CDR2 reads YSLEER. The CDR3 consists of 15 residues.

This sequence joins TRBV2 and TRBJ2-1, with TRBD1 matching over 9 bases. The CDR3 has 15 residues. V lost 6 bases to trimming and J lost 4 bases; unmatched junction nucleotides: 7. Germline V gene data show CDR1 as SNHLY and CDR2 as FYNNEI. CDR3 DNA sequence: TGTGCCAGCAGAGCCGACAGGGGGTCTTACAATGAGCAGTTCTTC. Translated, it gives CASRADRGSYNEQFF.

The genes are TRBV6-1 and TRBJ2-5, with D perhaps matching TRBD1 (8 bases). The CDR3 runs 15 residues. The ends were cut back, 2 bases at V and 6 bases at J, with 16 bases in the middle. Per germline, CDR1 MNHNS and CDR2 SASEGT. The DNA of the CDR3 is TGTGCCAGCAGTGAACTCACAGGGGGGGTAAAGACCCAGTACTTC. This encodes CASSELTGGVKTQYF.

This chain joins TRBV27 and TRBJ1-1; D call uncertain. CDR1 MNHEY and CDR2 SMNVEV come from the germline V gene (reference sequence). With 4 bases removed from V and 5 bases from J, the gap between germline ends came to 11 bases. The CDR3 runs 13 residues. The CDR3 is CASSSGLRTEAFF. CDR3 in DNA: TGTGCCAGCAGTTCGGGGTTAAGGACTGAAGCTTTCTTT.

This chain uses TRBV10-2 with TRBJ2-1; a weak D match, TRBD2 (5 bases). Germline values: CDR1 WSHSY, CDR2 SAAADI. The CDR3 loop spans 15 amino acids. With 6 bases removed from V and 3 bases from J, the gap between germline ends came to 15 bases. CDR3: CASRDLSRGYNEQFF. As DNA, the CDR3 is TGCGCCAGCAGAGACCTGAGCCGGGGCTACAATGAGCAGTTCTTC.

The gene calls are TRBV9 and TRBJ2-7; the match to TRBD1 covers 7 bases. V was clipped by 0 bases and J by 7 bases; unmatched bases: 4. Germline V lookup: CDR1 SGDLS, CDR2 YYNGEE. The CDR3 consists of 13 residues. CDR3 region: CASSVGGGLEQYF. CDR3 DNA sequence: TGTGCCAGCAGCGTAGGAGGGGGCCTGGAGCAGTACTTC.

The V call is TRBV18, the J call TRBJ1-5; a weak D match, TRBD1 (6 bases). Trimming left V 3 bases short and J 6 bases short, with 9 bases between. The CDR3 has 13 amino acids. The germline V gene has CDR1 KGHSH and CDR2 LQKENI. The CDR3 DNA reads TGTGCCAGCTCACCGGGGGGGCCTCAGCCCCAGCATTTT. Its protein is CASSPGGPQPQHF.